The T cell receptor beta chain described here comes from a study of shared clonotypes between healthy human individuals (dated by TCRdb to the early 2020s). Study-wide context: The cohort comprised a couple of women and a few men aged 18 to 49 years. To estimate repertoire size and how much clonotypes are shared between individuals, the study performed deep sequencing of blood TCR repertoires from a few healthy adults. Libraries were prepared and TCR repertoires were sequenced by different laboratories using diverse techniques, in order to increase sequencing depth and limit assay-specific biases. For each donor, CD4 naive and CD4 memory were each given three plates, CD8 naive was given two plates, and CD8 memory was given one plate. Between about 0.8 and 9 billion PBMCs per donor were obtained by leukapheresis. The paper's findings and limits, for the study overall: Pairwise subsampling led to the expectation that sequencing depth would affect the degree of clonotype sharing among donors. Because the study included a small number of donors, the genetic and exposure-history diversity represented was limited. Sampling was restricted to blood, and TCR repertoires in tissues likely differ from the TCR repertoires found in blood. Even with the large sequencing depth, rarefaction of the sorted-subset datasets indicated that sequencing was incomplete. Compared with non-shared clonotypes, the clonotypes found in all four sorted-subset donors had higher generation probabilities. Estimated clonotype richness was generally larger for naive than for memory subsets. When four donors were compared, the shared fraction of clonotypes was roughly 5% for naive CD4, around 3.5% for naive CD8, more than 2% for memory CD4, and roughly 0.4% for memory CD8.

TCR CDR3 regions were amplified from genomic DNA by multiplex PCR using the deep immunoSEQ assay. For each cell subset, the extracted genomic DNA was distributed evenly across all wells of several immunoSEQ 96-well plates, and each plate served as one replicate. For sorted subsets, each replicate PCR was loaded with roughly 0.2 ug genomic DNA, equivalent to 30,000 or so T cell genomes. Purified libraries were measured with a Qubit 3.0 fluorometer, size-checked on a Bioanalyzer 2100, and measured again with the KAPA Library Quantification kit. Every immunoSEQ 96-well plate was sequenced on a separate single-read 150-cycle Illumina NextSeq 550 flow cell. On the authors' methods: Because the immunoSEQ output held only junctional sequences and lacked quality scores, the filtering could not match the filtering applied to full-length reads. Sequences were annotated with PyIR, a Python wrapper for IgBLAST v1.9, and V/J genes and CDR3 were assigned using IMGT germline references. Reads with weak V/J assignments (E-value above 1e-6), missing CDR3, stop codons, out-of-frame junctions, or ambiguous translated residues were removed. V3J clonotypes were defined as sequences sharing an identical inferred V gene, J gene, and CDR3 amino acid sequence. The percentage overlap between two repertoires was calculated by dividing the number of shared unique clonotypes by the size of the smaller repertoire. Repertoire richness was assessed with RTK rarefaction, the Chao1 estimator, and Recon v2.1 estimates of unobserved clonotypes. For all TCRbeta clonotypes obtained by the gDNA method from a handful of donors, generation probabilities were computed with OLGA. The immuneACCESS repertoire file appears here via TCRdb, limited to in-frame rearrangements. These files lack a portion of the clones; in checked studies, under half of the deficit traces to unresolved V genes, and the cause of the others is not known. That table supplies the V and J calls and clone size; D and trimming were determined from the DNA. Here the sample has 90,000 to 120,000 clones; more than 65% occur a single time. Approximately 25% of the sample is held by the ten biggest clonotypes.

The donors were healthy, HIV-negative adults who had no recently reported acute infections or vaccinations. Every donor was a Caucasian adult residing in Nashville, Tennessee, USA. The CD8 memory samples were a combination of magnetically selected CD45RO+ cells and CCR7-negative CD45RA+ effector memory (TemRA) cells. Blood was obtained by leukapheresis, after which PBMCs were separated by Ficoll-Histopaque density gradient centrifugation and cryopreserved in liquid nitrogen vapor phase. Analytical flow cytometry was used to check the purity and quantity of each magnetically sorted T cell population. Genomic DNA was isolated from each sorted fraction and quantified by UV absorbance on a Nanodrop 2000c. V ends up 5 bases short and J 3 bases short, with an unmatched junction base count of 0. CDR1 is given as MNHEY and CDR2 as SVGAGI, both from the germline V gene. The CDR3 runs 13 amino acids, cysteine and phenylalanine included. Of all the DNA, just the CDR3 is kept, 39 bases in frame from base 1.

Remarks on this clone: Which antigen it targets is not known. No base-level quality is on record; no much larger clone is a single base apart.

The clonotype originates from a woman aged 25 to 39 in good health. Sequencing was performed on memory CD8+ T cells sorted from blood. The cell subset or site label, read with the paper, signifies: CD45RO+ cells pooled with CCR7-negative TemRA cells. The V gene is TRBV6-5 and the J gene is TRBJ1-2; 10 junctional bases match TRBD1. The CDR3 loop reads CASSGTGDYGYTF. The DNA sequence reads TGTGCCAGCAGTGGGACAGGGGACTATGGCTACACCTTC.